A single TCR beta chain is shown here with its context. The antigen it binds to is not known. No base quality values were provided; no much bigger clone lies one nucleotide off. Inclusive of the bounding cysteine and phenylalanine, the CDR3 is 14 residues long. Of the read, only the CDR3 DNA is kept; its 42 bases are in frame from base 1. Compared with germline, V lacks 4 bases and J lacks 5 bases; bases without a gene match: 7. From a lookup of the germline V gene, CDR1 and CDR2 are SGHRS and YFSETQ. The sample comes from a study of graft-versus-host responses after intestinal transplantation (dated by TCRdb to the early 2020s). Looking at the study overall: Multivisceral, liver-intestinal, or isolated intestinal transplants were received by the recipients. Every recipient was given anti-thymocyte globulin induction, followed by roughly 3 years of maintenance tacrolimus and steroids. After intestinal transplantation, graft-versus-host and host-versus-graft alloreactive T cell clones in the graft, circulation and bone marrow were tracked using bulk TCR-beta CDR3 sequencing. To identify alloreactive clones, pre-transplant mixed lymphocyte reaction products were sequenced and then compared with unstimulated pre-transplant donor and recipient T cells. A cohort of about two dozen intestinal transplant recipients, including one retransplant, was enrolled, and a few patients lacking pretransplant specimens were excluded. Donor T cell macrochimerism was defined as a peak of at least 4% donor T cells among recipient peripheral blood mononuclear cells. Samples from a few later patients were sequenced in-house on an Illumina MiSeq with MiXCR processing rather than by the commercial service. The study at large found these results: GvH clones were detected in recipient bone marrow, and some appeared earlier in ileal mucosa or blood, consistent with an intestinal mucosal origin. Early after transplant, declines in HvG clones were associated with peak levels of circulating GvH clones. Patients with donor T cell macrochimerism had high GvH to HvG T cell clonal ratios in their allografts. The conclusions were limited by the relatively low number and heterogeneity of the intestinal transplant patients.

Receptor amplification or capture employed the immunoSEQ multiplex PCR assay. For most patients, high-throughput TCR-beta CDR3 sequencing of genomic DNA was performed by Adaptive Biotechnologies. As for the authors' bioinformatics: Adaptive's ImmunoSEQ software supplied the TCR sequencing data for around 19 patients, while MiXCR and VDJtools were used to process three other patients. CDR3 nucleotide sequences shared between donor and recipient were removed because the origin of such sequences could not be assigned. To be classed as alloreactive, a clone needed at least 2-fold expansion over unstimulated cells and a minimum CFSE-low frequency of 0.002% (template counts) or 0.001% (read counts). A clone was considered mappable if detected in the sequenced pre-transplant spleen, lymph node, or MLR CFSE-low populations of the donor or recipient. The cumulative frequency of alloreactive clones was calculated as a percentage of all sequences, weighted by copy number. Drawn from immuneACCESS, this table holds only the in-frame rearrangements with V and J called that TCRdb kept. Clones are partly lost; checked studies trace under half to an unresolved V gene and leave the rest unexplained. V and J calls and clone size are as listed in that table; D and trimming were resolved from the DNA. Here the sample has fewer than 15,000 clones; around two thirds occur a single time. The ten largest clones represent approximately 8.8% of the sample.

To isolate intraepithelial and lamina propria lymphocytes from graft specimens, dithiothreitol, EDTA incubations and collagenase D digestion were used. Bulk TCR-beta sequencing was performed on serial intestinal graft biopsy specimens collected as late as 600 days after transplant. The receptor's source is a human patient who received an intestinal transplant, so some T cells may come from the graft donor. The chain links TRBV5-1 with TRBJ2-5; 8 central nucleotides agree with TRBD1. The starting material was ileum tissue, obtained around 95 weeks after intestinal transplantation. The CDR3 protein sequence reads: CASSPQGAGETQYF. The nucleotide sequence reads TGCGCCAGCAGCCCCCAGGGGGCGGGGGAGACCCAGTACTTC.